A selection of T cell receptor beta chains follows, all from one sample in a study of regulatory T cells in long-lasting Graves disease. TCRdb redid the calling of the multiplex PCR reads with MiXCR, one entry per CDR3 protein. This repertoire shows over 450,000 distinct CDR3 sequences, 20% to 25% found once; its top ten account for about 7%. Source: peripheral blood mononuclear cells (PBMCs), taken when the disease was refractory, from a patient treated with antithyroid drugs. The receptors shown here come from a female donor with Graves disease. CDR3s include the opening cysteine and the closing phenylalanine or tryptophan. Each record gives: J gene, D gene, clone size, V gene, CDR3 protein, CDR3 DNA. A D gene is named only where the DNA matches it firmly. A row's size may be missing; if present it is once, few, many or a size class.

J gene: TRBJ2-7
D gene: TRBD2
clone size: once
V gene: TRBV28
CDR3 protein: CASSQGSGGRSSYEQYF
CDR3 DNA: TGTGCCAGCAGCCAAGGTTCTGGCGGGAGGAGCTCCTACGAGCAGTACTTC

J gene: TRBJ1-6
D gene: .
clone size: many
V gene: TRBV10-3
CDR3 protein: CAISEGTESSPLHF
CDR3 DNA: TGTGCCATCAGTGAGGGTACAGAGAGTTCACCCCTCCACTTT

J gene: TRBJ1-1
D gene: .
clone size: .
V gene: TRBV11-2
CDR3 protein: CASSDDGYDPNTEAFF
CDR3 DNA: TGTGCCAGCAGCGACGACGGATACGATCCGAACACTGAAGCTTTCTTT

J gene: TRBJ2-5
D gene: .
clone size: many
V gene: TRBV27
CDR3 protein: CASRVWGQETQYF
CDR3 DNA: TGTGCCAGCAGGGTGTGGGGTCAAGAGACCCAGTACTTC

J gene: TRBJ1-1
D gene: .
clone size: few
V gene: TRBV11-2
CDR3 protein: CASSQTGLRGPTGEAFF
CDR3 DNA: TGTGCCAGCAGCCAGACGGGGTTGCGCGGACCGACGGGTGAAGCTTTCTTT

J gene: TRBJ2-7
D gene: .
clone size: .
V gene: TRBV5-1
CDR3 protein: CASSLSSISYEQYF
CDR3 DNA: TGCGCCAGCAGCTTGTCTAGCATATCCTACGAGCAGTACTTC

J gene: TRBJ2-4
D gene: .
clone size: .
V gene: TRBV6-1
CDR3 protein: CASSDVGAAKNIQYF
CDR3 DNA: TGTGCCAGCAGTGACGTCGGTGCGGCCAAAAACATTCAGTACTTC

J gene: TRBJ2-2
D gene: .
clone size: many
V gene: TRBV28
CDR3 protein: CASGSGQNTGELFF
CDR3 DNA: TGTGCCAGCGGCAGTGGACAGAACACCGGGGAGCTGTTTTTT

J gene: TRBJ1-1
D gene: .
clone size: many
V gene: TRBV12-3/TRBV12-4
CDR3 protein: CASSFPASYPNTEAFF
CDR3 DNA: TGTGCCAGCAGTTTTCCAGCTAGTTATCCGAACACTGAAGCTTTCTTT

J gene: TRBJ2-2
D gene: TRBD1
clone size: many
V gene: TRBV28
CDR3 protein: CASSSPGQLNTGELFF
CDR3 DNA: TGTGCCAGCAGTTCGCCGGGACAGCTGAACACCGGGGAGCTGTTTTTT

J gene: TRBJ2-5
D gene: .
clone size: many
V gene: TRBV30
CDR3 protein: CAWSGGGAWETQYF
CDR3 DNA: TGTGCCTGGAGTGGGGGGGGGGCCTGGGAGACCCAGTACTTC

J gene: TRBJ2-2
D gene: TRBD2
clone size: many
V gene: TRBV28
CDR3 protein: CASRTGLANTGELFF
CDR3 DNA: TGTGCCAGCAGAACGGGACTAGCGAACACCGGGGAGCTGTTTTTT

J gene: TRBJ2-2
D gene: .
clone size: .
V gene: TRBV24-1
CDR3 protein: CATSDRATGELFF
CDR3 DNA: TGTGCCACCAGTGACCGAGCCACCGGGGAGCTGTTTTTT

J gene: TRBJ1-2
D gene: .
clone size: .
V gene: TRBV19
CDR3 protein: CASSMPLHGYTF
CDR3 DNA: TGTGCCAGTAGTATGCCCCTTCATGGCTACACCTTC

J gene: TRBJ2-5
D gene: .
clone size: many
V gene: TRBV6-2/TRBV6-3
CDR3 protein: CASRPRTVETQYF
CDR3 DNA: TGTGCCAGCCGCCCCCGGACTGTAGAGACCCAGTACTTC

J gene: TRBJ1-2
D gene: .
clone size: many
V gene: TRBV7-2
CDR3 protein: CASSPTPVTGYGYTF
CDR3 DNA: TGTGCCAGCAGCCCAACACCCGTGACAGGCTATGGCTACACCTTC

J gene: TRBJ2-7
D gene: .
clone size: many
V gene: TRBV19
CDR3 protein: CASSIAWGEQYF
CDR3 DNA: TGTGCCAGTAGTATTGCGTGGGGGGAGCAGTACTTC

J gene: TRBJ1-6
D gene: .
clone size: .
V gene: TRBV20-1
CDR3 protein: CSATGTPENSPLHF
CDR3 DNA: TGCAGTGCTACCGGGACACCGGAGAATTCACCCCTCCACTTT

J gene: TRBJ2-7
D gene: .
clone size: .
V gene: TRBV5-1
CDR3 protein: CASSLMGTEAYEQYF
CDR3 DNA: TGCGCCAGCAGCTTGATGGGGACTGAGGCCTACGAGCAGTACTTC

J gene: TRBJ1-2
D gene: .
clone size: .
V gene: TRBV6-1
CDR3 protein: CASLNRDGYTF
CDR3 DNA: TGTGCCAGCTTAAACAGGGATGGCTACACCTTC

J gene: TRBJ1-1
D gene: .
clone size: many
V gene: TRBV3-1
CDR3 protein: CASSATTVAEAFF
CDR3 DNA: TGTGCCAGCAGCGCAACCACCGTTGCTGAAGCTTTCTTT

J gene: TRBJ1-5
D gene: .
clone size: .
V gene: TRBV5-1
CDR3 protein: CASSEAGGEPQHF
CDR3 DNA: TGCGCCAGCAGCGAAGCGGGCGGGGAGCCCCAGCATTTT

J gene: TRBJ2-2
D gene: .
clone size: .
V gene: TRBV7-6
CDR3 protein: CASSLEVEPSTGELFF
CDR3 DNA: TGTGCCAGCAGCTTAGAAGTGGAGCCGAGCACCGGGGAGCTGTTTTTT

J gene: TRBJ2-7
D gene: TRBD2
clone size: few
V gene: TRBV24-1
CDR3 protein: CATSDFSTSGIHEQYF
CDR3 DNA: TGTGCCACCAGTGATTTTAGTACTAGCGGGATCCACGAGCAGTACTTC

J gene: TRBJ2-7
D gene: TRBD2
clone size: few
V gene: TRBV3-1
CDR3 protein: CASSQLSSGVEQYF
CDR3 DNA: TGTGCCAGCAGCCAACTCTCTAGCGGAGTCGAGCAGTACTTC

J gene: TRBJ2-2
D gene: .
clone size: few
V gene: TRBV6-2/TRBV6-3
CDR3 protein: CASSYDHGANTGELFF
CDR3 DNA: TGTGCCAGCAGTTACGACCACGGGGCGAACACCGGGGAGCTGTTTTTT

J gene: TRBJ2-7
D gene: .
clone size: many
V gene: TRBV6-6
CDR3 protein: CASSYSGRGGYEQYF
CDR3 DNA: TGTGCCAGCAGTTACTCGGGCAGGGGTGGTTACGAGCAGTACTTC

J gene: TRBJ2-3
D gene: TRBD1
clone size: once
V gene: TRBV29-1
CDR3 protein: CSVGTGAWDTQYF
CDR3 DNA: TGCAGCGTCGGGACAGGGGCTTGGGATACGCAGTATTTT

J gene: TRBJ1-5
D gene: .
clone size: few
V gene: TRBV20-1
CDR3 protein: CSARTDGYSNQPRHF
CDR3 DNA: TGCAGTGCTAGAACAGACGGCTATAGCAATCAGCCCCGGCATTTT

J gene: TRBJ2-7
D gene: .
clone size: few
V gene: TRBV6-1
CDR3 protein: CASSTKGSTYEQYF
CDR3 DNA: TGTGCCAGCAGTACCAAGGGTTCGACCTACGAGCAGTACTTC

J gene: TRBJ1-1
D gene: .
clone size: many
V gene: TRBV11-1
CDR3 protein: CASSSSAGEAFF
CDR3 DNA: TGTGCCAGCAGCTCCAGCGCGGGTGAAGCTTTCTTT

J gene: TRBJ2-2
D gene: TRBD1
clone size: .
V gene: TRBV25-1
CDR3 protein: CASRPTTGDDTGELFF
CDR3 DNA: TGTGCCAGCAGGCCAACGACAGGGGACGACACCGGGGAGCTGTTTTTT

J gene: TRBJ1-1
D gene: TRBD1
clone size: .
V gene: TRBV6-5
CDR3 protein: CASSWDRRYTEAFF
CDR3 DNA: TGTGCCAGCAGTTGGGACAGGAGGTACACTGAAGCTTTCTTT

J gene: TRBJ2-7
D gene: .
clone size: .
V gene: TRBV5-1
CDR3 protein: CASSFGGLMVGEQYF
CDR3 DNA: TGCGCCAGCAGCTTTGGGGGTTTAATGGTAGGCGAGCAGTACTTC

J gene: TRBJ2-5
D gene: .
clone size: many
V gene: TRBV12-3/TRBV12-4
CDR3 protein: CASNLPGATSQETQYF
CDR3 DNA: TGTGCCAGCAATTTACCCGGGGCGACTAGCCAAGAGACCCAGTACTTC

J gene: TRBJ2-7
D gene: .
clone size: .
V gene: TRBV9
CDR3 protein: CASSVDAGSSYEQYF
CDR3 DNA: TGTGCCAGCAGCGTAGACGCGGGGAGCTCCTACGAGCAGTACTTC

J gene: TRBJ2-7
D gene: TRBD2
clone size: .
V gene: TRBV7-2
CDR3 protein: CASSRLHASGRATLGPYEQYF
CDR3 DNA: TGTGCCAGCAGCCGCCTCCACGCTAGCGGGAGGGCGACCCTAGGCCCTTACGAGCAGTACTTC

J gene: TRBJ1-2
D gene: .
clone size: many
V gene: TRBV12-3/TRBV12-4
CDR3 protein: CASSQGGFNYGYTF
CDR3 DNA: TGTGCCAGCAGCCAGGGAGGGTTTAACTATGGCTACACCTTC

J gene: TRBJ2-1
D gene: TRBD2
clone size: .
V gene: TRBV12-3/TRBV12-4
CDR3 protein: CASSPLAGAGNEQFF
CDR3 DNA: TGTGCCAGCAGCCCCCTAGCGGGAGCGGGGAATGAGCAGTTCTTC

J gene: TRBJ2-3
D gene: .
clone size: few
V gene: TRBV11-2
CDR3 protein: CASSLGADTQYF
CDR3 DNA: TGTGCCAGCAGCTTAGGGGCAGATACGCAGTATTTT